The 4 T cell receptor beta chains reported below all come from one sample, sequenced in a study of neurological immune-mediated disorders. MiXCR was run by TCRdb on the 5' RACE reads, yielding one entry per CDR3 protein. The sample yields 18,000 or so distinct CDR3 sequences, under 35% seen once. Sequencing was performed on PBMCs. All receptors come from a man between 45 and 60 years old with HTLV-1-associated myelopathy (HAM/TSP).

This clonotype has a count of ten or more. The chain couples TRBV7-9 to TRBJ1-6; D unclear. In germline, CDR1 is SEHNR, CDR2 FQNEAQ (reference sequence). V gave up 6 bases and J gave up 7 bases, with 7 bases separating them. This CDR3 is built from 12 residues. CDR3 residues: CASREGNSPLHF. The CDR3 nucleotides are TGTGCCAGCAGGGAGGGCAATTCACCCCTCCACTTT.

This clonotype was seen a few times. J is TRBJ1-5 and V is TRBV4-2; 9 nucleotides align to TRBD1. CDR1 is LGHNA, CDR2 YNFKEQ, per germline. V trimming: 1 base; J trimming: 2 bases; junction bases outside the gene matches: 6. The CDR3 spans 17 residues. This CDR3 is CASSQVIGQGRNQPQHF. DNA for the CDR3: TGTGCCAGCAGCCAAGTAATCGGACAGGGGCGCAATCAGCCCCAGCATTTT.

This chain connects TRBV5-1 to TRBJ1-6, with D possibly matching TRBD1 (6 bases). Germline V gene data show CDR1 as SGHRS and CDR2 as YFSETQ. The CDR3 has 18 amino acids. The V end was cut by 2 bases, the J end by 10 bases, with 25 bases between. The CDR3 loop is CASSFEGVLPSLSSPLHF. CDR3 in DNA: TGCGCCAGCAGCTTTGAGGGGGTTCTTCCCTCCTTATCATCACCCCTCCACTTT.

In this sample, this clonotype turned up a few times. The chain uses TRBV20-1 and TRBJ1-1; D might be TRBD1 (5 bases). Per the germline V gene, CDR1 is DFQATT and CDR2 is SNEGSKA (reference sequence). CDR3 length: 14 amino acids. The germline V and J ends were trimmed by 5 bases and 0 bases, with 13 bases remaining between them. CDR3 sequence (DNA): TGCAGTGCTTCCCCTGTGGGGGTGAACACTGAAGCTTTCTTT. Translation gives CSASPVGVNTEAFF.